This record covers a single T cell receptor beta chain. Its antigen remains unknown. This sample's treatment: 15 to 20 received Ad26.COV2.S at low or high dose, single or two shots; about five received placebo; per-sample allocation not given. Sampling occurred on day 63 after the first vaccine or placebo injection. The repertoire was sequenced with immunoSEQ multiplex PCR; TCRdb's copy has only in-frame clones and lacks some. The table lists 350,000 to 450,000 clones, 92% of them singletons. The record originates from a study of Ad26.COV2.S vaccination and SARS-CoV-2 variants. Germline V gives CDR1 SQVTM, CDR2 ANQGSEA. The CDR3 extends over 14 amino acids. With V trimmed by 7 bases and J by 4 bases, 10 bases remained unmatched. Study-level points and caveats: It was vaccine recipients, not placebo recipients, who had the higher spike-specific TCR breadth.

Specimen: peripheral blood, collected in a trial of Ad26.COV2.S vaccine versus placebo. V usage is TRBV29-1 and J usage is TRBJ2-1; 7 bases map to TRBD2. The clonotype comes from a person aged 18-60 years who received the Ad26.COV2.S COVID-19 vaccine or a placebo. The CDR3 reads CSAVVTSRYNEQFF. The CDR3 DNA sequence: TGCAGCGCCGTGGTGACTAGCCGATACAATGAGCAGTTCTTC.